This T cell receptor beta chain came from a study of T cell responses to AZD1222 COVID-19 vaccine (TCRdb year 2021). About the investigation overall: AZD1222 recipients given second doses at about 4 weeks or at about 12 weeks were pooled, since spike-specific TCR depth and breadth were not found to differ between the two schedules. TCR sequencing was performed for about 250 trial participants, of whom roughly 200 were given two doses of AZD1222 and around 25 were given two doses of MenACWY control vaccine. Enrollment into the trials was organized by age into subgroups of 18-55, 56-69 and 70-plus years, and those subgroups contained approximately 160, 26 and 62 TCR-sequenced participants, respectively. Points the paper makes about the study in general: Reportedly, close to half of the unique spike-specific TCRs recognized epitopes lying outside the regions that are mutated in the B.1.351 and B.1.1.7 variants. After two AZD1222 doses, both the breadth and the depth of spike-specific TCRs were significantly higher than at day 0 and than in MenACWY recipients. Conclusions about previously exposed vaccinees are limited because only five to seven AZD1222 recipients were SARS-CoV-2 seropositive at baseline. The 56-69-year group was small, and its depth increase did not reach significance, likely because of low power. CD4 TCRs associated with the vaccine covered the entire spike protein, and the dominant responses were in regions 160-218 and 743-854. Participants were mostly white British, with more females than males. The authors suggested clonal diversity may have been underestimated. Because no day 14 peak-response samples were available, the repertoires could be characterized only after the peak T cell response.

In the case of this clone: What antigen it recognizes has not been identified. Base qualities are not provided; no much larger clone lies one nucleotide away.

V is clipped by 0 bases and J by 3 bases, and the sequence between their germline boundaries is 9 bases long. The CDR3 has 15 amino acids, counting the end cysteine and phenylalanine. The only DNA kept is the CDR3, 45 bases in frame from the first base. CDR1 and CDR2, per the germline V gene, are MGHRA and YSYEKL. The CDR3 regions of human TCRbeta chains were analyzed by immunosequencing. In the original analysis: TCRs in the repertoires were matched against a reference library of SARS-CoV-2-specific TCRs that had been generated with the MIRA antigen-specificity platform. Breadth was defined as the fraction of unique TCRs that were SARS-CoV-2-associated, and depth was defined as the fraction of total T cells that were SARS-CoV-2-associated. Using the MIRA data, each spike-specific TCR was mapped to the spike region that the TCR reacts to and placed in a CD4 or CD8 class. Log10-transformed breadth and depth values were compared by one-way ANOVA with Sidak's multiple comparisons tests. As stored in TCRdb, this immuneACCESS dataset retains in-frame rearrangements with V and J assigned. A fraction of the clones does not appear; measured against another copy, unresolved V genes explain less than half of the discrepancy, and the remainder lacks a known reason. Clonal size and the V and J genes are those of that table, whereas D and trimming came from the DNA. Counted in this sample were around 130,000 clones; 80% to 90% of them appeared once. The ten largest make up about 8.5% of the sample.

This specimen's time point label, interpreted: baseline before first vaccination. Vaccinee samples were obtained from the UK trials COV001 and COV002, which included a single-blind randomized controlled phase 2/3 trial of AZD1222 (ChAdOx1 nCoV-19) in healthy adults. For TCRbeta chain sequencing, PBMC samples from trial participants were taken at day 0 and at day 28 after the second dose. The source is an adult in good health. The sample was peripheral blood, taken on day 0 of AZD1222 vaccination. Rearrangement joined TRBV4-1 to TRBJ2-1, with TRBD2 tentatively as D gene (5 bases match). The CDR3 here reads CASSQDLAGYNEQFF. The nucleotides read TGCGCCAGCAGCCAAGATCTGGCGGGCTACAATGAGCAGTTCTTC.